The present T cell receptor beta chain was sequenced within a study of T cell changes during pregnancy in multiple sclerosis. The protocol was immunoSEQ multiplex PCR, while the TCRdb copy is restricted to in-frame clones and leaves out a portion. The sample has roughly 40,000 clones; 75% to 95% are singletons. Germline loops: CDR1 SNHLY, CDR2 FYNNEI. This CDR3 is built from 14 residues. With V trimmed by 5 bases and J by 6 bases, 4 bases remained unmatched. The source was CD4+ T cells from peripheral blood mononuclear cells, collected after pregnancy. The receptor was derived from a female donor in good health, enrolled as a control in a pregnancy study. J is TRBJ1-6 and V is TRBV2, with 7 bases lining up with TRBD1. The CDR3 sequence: CASSTRQGNSPLHF. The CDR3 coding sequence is TGTGCCAGCAGTACCCGACAGGGTAATTCACCCCTCCACTTT.